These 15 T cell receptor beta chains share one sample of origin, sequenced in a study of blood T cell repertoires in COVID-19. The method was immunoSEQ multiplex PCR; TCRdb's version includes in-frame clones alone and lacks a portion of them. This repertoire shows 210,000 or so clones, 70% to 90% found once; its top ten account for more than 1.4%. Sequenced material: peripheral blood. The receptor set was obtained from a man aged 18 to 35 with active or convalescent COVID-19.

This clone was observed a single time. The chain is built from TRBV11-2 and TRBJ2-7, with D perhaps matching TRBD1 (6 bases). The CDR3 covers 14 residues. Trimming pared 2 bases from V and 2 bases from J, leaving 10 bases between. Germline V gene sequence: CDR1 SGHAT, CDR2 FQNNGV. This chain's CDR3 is CASSLIRQAYEQYF. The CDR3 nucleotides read TGTGCCAGCAGCTTAATCCGACAGGCCTACGAGCAGTACTTC.

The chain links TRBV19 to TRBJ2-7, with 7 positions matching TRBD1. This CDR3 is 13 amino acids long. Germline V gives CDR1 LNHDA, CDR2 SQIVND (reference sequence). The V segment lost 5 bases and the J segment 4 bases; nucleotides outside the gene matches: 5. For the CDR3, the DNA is TGTGCCAGTAGTCTTGAGACAGGGTACGAGCAGTACTTC. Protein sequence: CASSLETGYEQYF.

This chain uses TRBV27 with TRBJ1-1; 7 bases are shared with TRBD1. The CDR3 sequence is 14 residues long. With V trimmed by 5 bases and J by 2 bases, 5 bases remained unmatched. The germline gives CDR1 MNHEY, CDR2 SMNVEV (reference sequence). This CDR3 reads CASSPRQGNTEAFF. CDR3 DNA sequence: TGTGCCAGCAGTCCACGACAGGGTAACACTGAAGCTTTCTTT.

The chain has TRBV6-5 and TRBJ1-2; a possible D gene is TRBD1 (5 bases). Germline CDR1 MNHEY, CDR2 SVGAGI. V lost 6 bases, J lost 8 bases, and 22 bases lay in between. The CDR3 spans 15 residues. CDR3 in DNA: TGTGCCAGCAGCCCCGCGGGGCCTGGGTCGAGAGGCTACACCTTC. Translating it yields CASSPAGPGSRGYTF.

The CDR3 region is CASRYGTSATDTQYF. CDR3 nucleotide sequence: TGCGCCAGCAGATATGGGACTAGCGCCACAGATACGCAGTATTTT. This chain joins TRBV5-1 and TRBJ2-3; 10 bases agree with TRBD2. Germline V gene sequence: CDR1 SGHRS, CDR2 YFSETQ. Unmatched junction bases numbered 5, after V lost 5 bases and J lost 2 bases. There are 15 residues in the CDR3.

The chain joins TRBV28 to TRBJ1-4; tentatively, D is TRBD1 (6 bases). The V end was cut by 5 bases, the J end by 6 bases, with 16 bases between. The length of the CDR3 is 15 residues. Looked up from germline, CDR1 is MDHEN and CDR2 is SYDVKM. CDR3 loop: CASSQGQSRYEKLFF. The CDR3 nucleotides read TGTGCCAGCAGTCAAGGACAGAGTCGATATGAAAAACTGTTTTTT.

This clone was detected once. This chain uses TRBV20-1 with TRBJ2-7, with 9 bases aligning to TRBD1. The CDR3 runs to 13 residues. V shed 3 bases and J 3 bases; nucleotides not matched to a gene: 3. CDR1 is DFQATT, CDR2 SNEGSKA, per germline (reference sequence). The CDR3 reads CSASGGQGYEQYF. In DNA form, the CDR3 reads TGCAGTGCTAGTGGGGGACAGGGCTACGAGCAGTACTTC.

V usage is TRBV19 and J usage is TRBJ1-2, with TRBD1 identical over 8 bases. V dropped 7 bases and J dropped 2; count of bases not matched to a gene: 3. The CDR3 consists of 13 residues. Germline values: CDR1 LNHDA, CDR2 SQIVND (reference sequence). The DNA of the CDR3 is TGTGCCAGTAAGGACAGGGAGAACTATGGCTACACCTTC. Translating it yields CASKDRENYGYTF.

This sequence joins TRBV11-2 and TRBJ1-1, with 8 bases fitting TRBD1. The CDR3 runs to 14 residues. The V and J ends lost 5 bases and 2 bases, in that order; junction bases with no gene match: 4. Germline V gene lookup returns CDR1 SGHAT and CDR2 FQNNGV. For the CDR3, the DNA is TGTGCCAGCAGCCCGGGGACAGGAAACACTGAAGCTTTCTTT. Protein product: CASSPGTGNTEAFF.

The CDR3 here is CASSQVPRQGLSGYTF. The CDR3 DNA sequence: TGTGCCAGCAGCCAAGTCCCGAGACAGGGACTCTCTGGCTACACCTTC. This sequence joins TRBV3-1 (or the pseudogene TRBV3-2) and TRBJ1-2; 7 nucleotides match TRBD1. The CDR3 covers 16 residues. V gave up 1 base and J gave up 7 bases; unmatched junction bases: 12. Germline CDR1 reads LGHDT; CDR2 reads YNNKEL (reference sequence).

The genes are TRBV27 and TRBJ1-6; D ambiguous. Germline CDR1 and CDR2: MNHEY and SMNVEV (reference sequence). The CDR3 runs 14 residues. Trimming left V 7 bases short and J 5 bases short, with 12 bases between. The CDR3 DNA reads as TGTGCCAGCACCGATCGTACTCATAATTCACCCCTCCACTTT. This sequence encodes CASTDRTHNSPLHF.

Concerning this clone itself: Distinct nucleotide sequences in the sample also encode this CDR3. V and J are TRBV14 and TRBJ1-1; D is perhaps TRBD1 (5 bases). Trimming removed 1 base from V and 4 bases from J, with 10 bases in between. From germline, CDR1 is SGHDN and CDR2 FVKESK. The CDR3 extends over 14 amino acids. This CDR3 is CASSQVQGVTEAFF. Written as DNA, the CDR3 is TGTGCCAGCAGCCAAGTCCAGGGTGTCACTGAAGCTTTCTTT.

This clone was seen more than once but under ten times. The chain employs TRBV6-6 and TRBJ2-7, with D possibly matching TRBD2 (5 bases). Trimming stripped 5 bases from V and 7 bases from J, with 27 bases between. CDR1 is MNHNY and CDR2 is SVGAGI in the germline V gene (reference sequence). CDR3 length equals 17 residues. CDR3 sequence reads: CASSQSTTRGRLGEQYF. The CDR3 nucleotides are TGTGCCAGCAGTCAGTCGACTACCCGCGGGCGGTTGGGTGAGCAGTACTTC.

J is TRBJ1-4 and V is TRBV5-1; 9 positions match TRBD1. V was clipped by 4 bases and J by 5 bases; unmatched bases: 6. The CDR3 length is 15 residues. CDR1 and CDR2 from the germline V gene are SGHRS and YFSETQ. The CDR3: CASSPAGTGNEKLFF. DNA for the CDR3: TGCGCCAGCAGCCCAGCAGGGACAGGGAATGAAAAACTGTTTTTT. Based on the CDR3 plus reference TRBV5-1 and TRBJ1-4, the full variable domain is KAGVTQTPRYLIKTRGQQVTLSCSPISGHRSVSWYQQTPGQGLQFLFEYFSETQRNKGNFPGRFSGRQFSNSRSEMNVSTLELGDSALYLCASSPAGTGNEKLFFGSGTQLSVL.

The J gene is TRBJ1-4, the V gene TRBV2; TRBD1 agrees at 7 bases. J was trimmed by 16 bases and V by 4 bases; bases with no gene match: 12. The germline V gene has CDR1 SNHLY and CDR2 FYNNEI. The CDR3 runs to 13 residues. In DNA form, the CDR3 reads TGTGCCAGCAGTGTATTGGGACAGCTAATTGAGTTTTTT. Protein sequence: CASSVLGQLIEFF.